This T cell receptor (beta chain) was documented in a study of shared clonotypes between healthy human individuals. TCRdb keeps only in-frame clones here, not all; method: immunoSEQ multiplex PCR. The table includes around 690,000 clones, around 90% detected once. General study results and limits: The study drew on few donors, limiting represented genetic and exposure-history diversity. Generation probabilities were higher for clonotypes shared across all four sorted-subset donors than for unshared ones.

The CDR3 is 13 residues long. The V gene lost 5 bases and the J gene lost 2 bases, with 9 bases spanning the gap. The germline gives CDR1 SEHNR, CDR2 FQNEAQ (reference sequence). Worth noting for this clone: What it recognizes is unknown.

This sequence joins TRBV7-9 and TRBJ1-2; no reliable D call. Input material: memory CD8+ T cells from PBMCs. Specified subset: CD45RO+ cells pooled with CCR7-negative TemRA cells. This TCR was recovered from a man aged 18 to 29 in good health. Some clones in this sample may be carry-over from other donors' samples. CDR3 region: CASSPVGNYGYTF. The CDR3 nucleotides read TGTGCCAGCAGCCCCGTCGGGAACTATGGCTACACCTTC.